The rows below give T cell receptor beta chains drawn from one sample of a study of blood T cells in healthy people across ages. TCRdb itself ran the 5' RACE reads through MiXCR, one entry per CDR3 protein. The profile shows about 570,000 distinct CDR3 sequences, 27% of them singletons. The material sequenced was blood. All receptors come from a woman in her sixties or seventies in good health. Each CDR3 is given with its conserved first and last residue. The D gene is left open where the match is weak. Some rows have no size entry. The others give once, few or many, or a class for an expanded clone.

J: TRBJ2-2; size: .; D: .; V: TRBV4-3; DNA: TGCGCCAGCAGCCAAGACTCGGGGGAGCTGTTTTTT; CDR3: CASSQDSGELFF
J: TRBJ1-2; size: many; D: .; V: TRBV7-2; DNA: TGTGCCAGCAGCTTAGGGGGGGCTGGCTACACCTTC; CDR3: CASSLGGAGYTF
J: TRBJ2-7; size: .; D: .; V: TRBV11-1; DNA: TGTGCCAGCACTCCCTTCGGGTTTTCGTACGAGCAGTACTTC; CDR3: CASTPFGFSYEQYF
J: TRBJ2-1; size: few; D: TRBD2; V: TRBV29-1; DNA: TGCAGCGTTGAAGATTTAGCGGGGGGCACCTACAATGAGCAGTTCTTC; CDR3: CSVEDLAGGTYNEQFF
J: TRBJ1-1; size: few; D: .; V: TRBV11-2; DNA: TGTGCCAGCAGCTTAGGTGCGGGGTGGACTGAAGCTTTCTTT; CDR3: CASSLGAGWTEAFF
J: TRBJ1-2; size: few; D: .; V: TRBV20-1; DNA: TGCAGTGCTAGTCAACAATGGAGAAGTGGCTACACCTTC; CDR3: CSASQQWRSGYTF
J: TRBJ1-4; size: .; D: .; V: TRBV13; DNA: TGTGCCAGCAGCTTACAGGCAGGGGACGAAAAACCGTTTTTT; CDR3: CASSLQAGDEKPFF
J: TRBJ2-7; size: few; D: TRBD2; V: TRBV7-2; DNA: TGTGCCAGCAGCTTCTGGAGCGGGGCCACCTACGAGCAGTACTTC; CDR3: CASSFWSGATYEQYF
J: TRBJ2-5; size: .; D: TRBD2; V: TRBV20-1; DNA: TGCAGTGCTGGCAATGCGGGGGGACTTCAAGAGACCCAGTACTTC; CDR3: CSAGNAGGLQETQYF
J: TRBJ2-4; size: .; D: .; V: TRBV7-2; DNA: TGTGCCAGCAGCTGGGACACTGGGGCAGGGCTAGCCAAAAACATTCAGTACTTC; CDR3: CASSWDTGAGLAKNIQYF
J: TRBJ1-2; size: few; D: TRBD1; V: TRBV5-1; DNA: TGCGCCAGCAGCTTGGACAGGGGGCCGAATGGTGGCTACACCTTC; CDR3: CASSLDRGPNGGYTF
J: TRBJ1-1; size: .; D: .; V: TRBV20-1; DNA: TGCAGTGCTAGACGGGACACGAACACTGAAGCTTTCTTT; CDR3: CSARRDTNTEAFF
J: TRBJ1-2; size: .; D: .; V: TRBV5-1; DNA: TGCGCCAGCAGCTTGGAGGCAGGGGCTGTTGGCTACACCTTC; CDR3: CASSLEAGAVGYTF
J: TRBJ2-3; size: few; D: TRBD1; V: TRBV6-5; DNA: TGTGCCAGCACCGACCAGACAGGGGCATATGATACGCAGTATTTT; CDR3: CASTDQTGAYDTQYF
J: TRBJ2-3; size: .; D: .; V: TRBV2; DNA: TGTGCCAGCAGTTGGCAAGCTACGCAGTATTTT; CDR3: CASSWQATQYF
J: TRBJ2-3; size: .; D: .; V: TRBV20-1; DNA: TGCAGTGCTAGAGATCTGTCGAGGGACCACCAGGCAGATACGCAGTATTTT; CDR3: CSARDLSRDHQADTQYF
J: TRBJ2-2; size: .; D: TRBD2; V: TRBV10-3; DNA: TGTGCCATCAGTGGGGTACTAGCGGGGACCACCGGGGAGCTGTTTTTT; CDR3: CAISGVLAGTTGELFF
J: TRBJ1-2; size: .; D: .; V: TRBV12-3/TRBV12-4; DNA: TGTGCCAGCAGTTTACACCGGACCAGGCAGGATGGCTACACCTTC; CDR3: CASSLHRTRQDGYTF
J: TRBJ2-7; size: .; D: .; V: TRBV7-9; DNA: TGTGCCAGCAGCTTACACCGGGGCTACGAGCAGTACTTC; CDR3: CASSLHRGYEQYF
J: TRBJ1-1; size: .; D: TRBD1; V: TRBV4-2; DNA: TGTGCCAGCAGCCACCACAGGGGCATGAACACTGAAGCTTTCTTT; CDR3: CASSHHRGMNTEAFF
J: TRBJ1-5; size: many; D: .; V: TRBV9; DNA: TGTGCCAGCAGCATGAGGCCCCTGGAGCCCCAGCATTTT; CDR3: CASSMRPLEPQHF
J: TRBJ2-5; size: many; D: .; V: TRBV5-1; DNA: TGTGCCAGCTCATCCGGACAGCAAGAGACCCAGTACTTC; CDR3: CASSSGQQETQYF
J: TRBJ2-7; size: .; D: .; V: TRBV7-2; DNA: TGTGCCAGCAGCTTGGGCAGGGCCTACTACGAGCAGTACTTC; CDR3: CASSLGRAYYEQYF
J: TRBJ2-4; size: .; D: .; V: TRBV24-1; DNA: TGTGCCACCAGTACGACTGGGGCTGCGGACATTCAGTACTTC; CDR3: CATSTTGAADIQYF
J: TRBJ2-5; size: .; D: TRBD1; V: TRBV11-2; DNA: TGTGCCAGCAGCACAAGGACAGGGGACGAGACCCAGTACTTC; CDR3: CASSTRTGDETQYF
J: TRBJ2-5; size: few; D: .; V: TRBV20-1; DNA: TGCAGTGCTAGGGCCGAGATAAGAGAGACCCAGTACTTC; CDR3: CSARAEIRETQYF
J: TRBJ2-7; size: few; D: .; V: TRBV9; DNA: TGTGCCAGCAGCCCCCAAGAGGGTATTTGGTACGAGCAGTACTTC; CDR3: CASSPQEGIWYEQYF
J: TRBJ1-4; size: many; D: .; V: TRBV28; DNA: TGTGCCAGCAGTTCATCCCTCTACAGGGAATTAAATGAAAAACTGTTTTTT; CDR3: CASSSSLYRELNEKLFF
J: TRBJ1-1; size: .; D: TRBD1; V: TRBV5-1; DNA: TGCGCCAGCAGCGACGGGACAGGGATCTTGAACACTGAAGCTTTCTTT; CDR3: CASSDGTGILNTEAFF
J: TRBJ2-1; size: few; D: TRBD2; V: TRBV2; DNA: TGTGCCAGCTGTACTAGCGGGGGGTACAATGAGCAGTTCTTC; CDR3: CASCTSGGYNEQFF
J: TRBJ2-7; size: .; D: TRBD1; V: TRBV7-2; DNA: TGTGCCAGCAGCCACCGCATGACAGGGTTTAAGACCTACGAGCAGTACTTC; CDR3: CASSHRMTGFKTYEQYF
J: TRBJ1-2; size: .; D: TRBD1; V: TRBV6-5; DNA: TGTGCCAGCACCTCCCCAGGGGGGATCTATGGCTACACCTTC; CDR3: CASTSPGGIYGYTF
J: TRBJ2-5; size: few; D: .; V: TRBV5-1; DNA: TGCGCCAGCAGCTTGGGTCGTAGGTCCACCGCACAAGAGACCCAGTACTTC; CDR3: CASSLGRRSTAQETQYF
J: TRBJ1-4; size: .; D: .; V: TRBV7-2; DNA: TGTGCCAGCAGCCGGGGGGGGGCCGGTGAAAAACTGTTTTTT; CDR3: CASSRGGAGEKLFF
J: TRBJ2-5; size: .; D: .; V: TRBV7-2; DNA: TGTGCCAGCTTCCACAGGGGAGGAGGAGAGACCCAGTACTTC; CDR3: CASFHRGGGETQYF
J: TRBJ1-1; size: .; D: TRBD1; V: TRBV7-2; DNA: TGTGCCAGCAGCTTCCTAGGACAGGGGGGTATCACTGAAGCTTTCTTT; CDR3: CASSFLGQGGITEAFF
J: TRBJ2-1; size: .; D: TRBD2; V: TRBV20-1; DNA: TGCAGTGCAACCGGGACTAGCGGGCCTCGCTCCTACAATGAGCAGTTCTTC; CDR3: CSATGTSGPRSYNEQFF
J: TRBJ2-3; size: .; D: TRBD2; V: TRBV29-1; DNA: TGCAGCGTTGGGGCTAGCGGGAACACAGATACGCAGTATTTT; CDR3: CSVGASGNTDTQYF
J: TRBJ2-1; size: .; D: TRBD2; V: TRBV5-1; DNA: TGCGCCAGCAGTCCACCGTTACGGACTAGCGGGGGCACTACGGGGTACAATGAGCAGTTCTTC; CDR3: CASSPPLRTSGGTTGYNEQFF
J: TRBJ2-5; size: .; D: TRBD2; V: TRBV11-3; DNA: TGTGCCAGCAGCCTCGGACTAGCGGGGGTCAGACAAGAGACCCAGTACTTC; CDR3: CASSLGLAGVRQETQYF
J: TRBJ2-1; size: .; D: TRBD1; V: TRBV4-1; DNA: TGCGCCAGCAGCCTCACGACAGGGGGTCGCCACAATGAGCAGTTCTTC; CDR3: CASSLTTGGRHNEQFF
J: TRBJ2-1; size: .; D: .; V: TRBV7-8; DNA: TGTGCCAGCAGCTTATTTGACAATGAGCAGTTCTTC; CDR3: CASSLFDNEQFF
J: TRBJ2-5; size: .; D: TRBD1; V: TRBV10-3; DNA: TGTGCCATCAGACAGGGGGCAGAGACCCAGTACTTC; CDR3: CAIRQGAETQYF
J: TRBJ2-1; size: .; D: .; V: TRBV4-3; DNA: TGCGCCGGCAGCCACTCTCCTCCTAGTGACAATGAGCAGTTCTTC; CDR3: CAGSHSPPSDNEQFF
J: TRBJ2-1; size: .; D: .; V: TRBV5-1; DNA: TGCGCCAGCAGCCCCGGGGGTCCCCTATACAATGAGCAGTTCTTC; CDR3: CASSPGGPLYNEQFF
J: TRBJ2-7; size: .; D: .; V: TRBV29-1; DNA: TGCTACGTCCGGGACACCGAATCCTACGAGCAGTACTTC; CDR3: CYVRDTESYEQYF
J: TRBJ2-7; size: .; D: TRBD1; V: TRBV6-5; DNA: TGTGCCAGCAGGGCCGGGACAGGGATCTACGAGCAGTACTTC; CDR3: CASRAGTGIYEQYF
J: TRBJ2-4; size: .; D: .; V: TRBV7-9; DNA: TGTGCCAGCAGCTCCGGGAGCGGAGAAAACATTCAGTACTTC; CDR3: CASSSGSGENIQYF
J: TRBJ1-6; size: .; D: TRBD1; V: TRBV5-1; DNA: TGCGCCAGCAGCTCCGGGACAGGGGGCAATTCACCCCTCCACTTT; CDR3: CASSSGTGGNSPLHF
J: TRBJ2-7; size: .; D: .; V: TRBV24-1; DNA: TGTGCCACCAGTGGAGAGACAGAGAATTACTACGAGCAGTACTTC; CDR3: CATSGETENYYEQYF